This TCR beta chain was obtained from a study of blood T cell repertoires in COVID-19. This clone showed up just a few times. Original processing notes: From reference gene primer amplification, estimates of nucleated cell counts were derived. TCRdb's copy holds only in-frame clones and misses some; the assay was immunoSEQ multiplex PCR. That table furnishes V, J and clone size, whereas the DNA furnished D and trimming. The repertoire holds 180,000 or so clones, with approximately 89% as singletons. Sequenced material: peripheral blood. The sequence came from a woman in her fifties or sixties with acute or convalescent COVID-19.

In nucleotides, the CDR3 is TGTGCCAGCAGTTCCCGGGGGTTCCGCGGACAAGGCCTAAACATTCAGTACTTC. Its protein is CASSSRGFRGQGLNIQYF. The chain joins TRBV28 to TRBJ2-4, with a weak D call TRBD2 (6 bases). V was shortened by 4 bases and J by 6 bases, with 25 bases between the two germline ends. Germline V gene data show CDR1 as MDHEN and CDR2 as SYDVKM. The CDR3 has 18 residues.